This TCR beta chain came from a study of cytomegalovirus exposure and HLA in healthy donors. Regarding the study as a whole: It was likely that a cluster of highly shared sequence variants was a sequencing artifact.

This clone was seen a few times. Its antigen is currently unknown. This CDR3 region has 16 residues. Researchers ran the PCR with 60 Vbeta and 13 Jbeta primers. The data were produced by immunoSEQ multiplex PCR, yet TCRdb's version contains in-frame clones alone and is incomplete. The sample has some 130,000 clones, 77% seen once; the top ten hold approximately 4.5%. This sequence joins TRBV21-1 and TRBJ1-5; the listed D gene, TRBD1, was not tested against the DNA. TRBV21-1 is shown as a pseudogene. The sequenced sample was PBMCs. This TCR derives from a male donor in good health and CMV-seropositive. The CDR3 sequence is CASSKGGHPWGKPQHF. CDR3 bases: TGTGCCAGCAGCAAAGGGGGCCACCCTTGGGGAAAGCCCCAGCATTTT.